This T cell receptor beta chain was sequenced in a study of shared clonotypes between healthy human individuals. Study observations and caveats: The generation probabilities recorded for non-shared clonotypes fell below those of clonotypes shared by all four donors.

Evenly divided among several immunoSEQ plates was the genomic DNA of each subset. Data came from immunoSEQ multiplex PCR; TCRdb stores just in-frame clones and leaves some out. Seen here are around 980,000 clones, about 80% observed once, and the top ten hold roughly 0.55%. The CDR3 runs 16 residues. CDR1 is SGHTA, CDR2 FQGNSA, per germline. V gave up 3 bases and J gave up 2 bases; unmatched junction bases: 5. To note about this clone: The antigen is unknown.

Sequenced sample: memory CD4+ T cells from PBMCs. Indicated subset: CD45RA-negative fraction. This rearrangement joins TRBV7-2 to TRBJ1-5; 9 bases fit TRBD1. The TCR was taken from a man between 18 and 29 years old in good health. Some clones in this sample may be carry-over from other donors' samples. The CDR3 coding sequence is TGTGCCAGCAGCTTCGGGTGGGACAGGGGCAATCAGCCCCAGCATTTT. The encoded protein is CASSFGWDRGNQPQHF.